What follows are 14 T cell receptor beta chains derived from one specimen sequenced in a study of T cell changes during pregnancy in multiple sclerosis. Data came from immunoSEQ multiplex PCR; TCRdb stores just in-frame clones and leaves some out. The sample consists of roughly 58,000 clones, roughly 90% of them appearing once. Sequenced material: CD4+ T cells from peripheral blood mononuclear cells, taken after pregnancy. The receptors stem from a female donor in good health, enrolled as a control in a pregnancy study.

A few counts support this clone. In the same sample, other DNA sequences code for this CDR3. The chain has TRBV6-5 and TRBJ2-7; possible D gene TRBD1, 6 bases. This CDR3 has 12 residues. Between the trimmed V and J ends, which lost 6 bases and 4 bases, there was a span of 10 bases. Looked up from germline, CDR1 is MNHEY and CDR2 is SVGAGI. CDR3 in DNA: TGTGCCAGCAGAACCACAGGGTACGAGCAGTACTTC. Translation: CASRTTGYEQYF.

This chain connects TRBV19 to TRBJ1-3; the match to TRBD1 covers 8 bases. The V gene's germline CDR1 is LNHDA and CDR2 SQIVND (reference sequence). V lost 6 bases, J lost 3 bases, and 7 bases stayed unmatched. The length of the CDR3 is 15 residues. The CDR3 sequence: CASSYRGTFGNTIYF. CDR3 DNA: TGTGCCAGTAGCTACAGGGGGACGTTTGGAAACACCATATATTTT.

This sequence joins TRBV4-2 and TRBJ2-3; 9 positions agree with TRBD2. This CDR3 is built from 14 residues. V lost 1 base, J lost 4 bases, and 0 bases stayed unmatched. Germline V CDR1 and CDR2: LGHNA, YNFKEQ. The DNA of the CDR3 is TGTGCCAGCAGCCAAGGCGGGGGGGCAGATACGCAGTATTTT. Translating gives CASSQGGGADTQYF.

This chain uses TRBV5-8 with TRBJ2-7; D ambiguous. Between the trimmed V and J ends, which lost 3 bases and 6 bases, there was a span of 7 bases. Germline V gene sequence: CDR1 SGHTS, CDR2 YDEGEE. CDR3 length: 11 amino acids. CDR3 coding DNA: TGTGCCAGCAGCTATATCGGCGAGCAGTACTTC. This codes for CASSYIGEQYF. The full variable domain, in which reference TRBV5-8 and TRBJ2-7 provide the parts outside the CDR3, is EAGVTQSPTHLIKTRGQQATLRCSPISGHTSVYWYQQALGLGLQFLLWYDEGEERNRGNFPPRFSGRQFPNYSSELNVNALELEDSALYLCASSYIGEQYFGPGTRLTVT.

The V and J genes are TRBV5-1 and TRBJ2-7, with 9 bases matching TRBD1. The CDR3 consists of 15 residues. V lost 4 bases, J lost 3 bases, and 8 bases stayed unmatched. The germline V gene encodes CDR1 SGHRS and CDR2 YFSETQ. The CDR3 region is CASSHTGGSIYEQYF. In nucleotides, the CDR3 is TGCGCCAGCAGCCATACAGGGGGCTCGATCTACGAGCAGTACTTC.

V usage is TRBV7-2 and J usage is TRBJ2-2; 10 positions agree with TRBD1. V lost 5 bases and J lost 6; bases outside the gene matches: 9. Germline assignment: CDR1 SGHTA and CDR2 FQGNSA. This CDR3 comprises 16 residues. Here the CDR3 DNA reads TGTGCCAGCAGCAAGACGACAGGGGGCTTCGCCGGGGAGCTGTTTTTT. Translated: CASSKTTGGFAGELFF. The entire variable domain, with the rest obtained from reference TRBV7-2 and TRBJ2-2, is as follows: GAGVSQSPSNKVTEKGKDVELRCDPISGHTALYWYRQSLGQGLEFLIYFQGNSAPDKSGLPSDRFSAERTGGSVSTLTIQRTQQEDSAVYLCASSKTTGGFAGELFFGEGSRLTVL.

The rearrangement links TRBV6-1 to TRBJ1-2; a possible D gene is TRBD1 (5 bases). V was shortened by 4 bases and J by 7 bases, with 13 bases between the two germline ends. CDR3 length: 13 amino acids. Germline lookup yields CDR1 MNHNS and CDR2 SASEGT. The CDR3 is CASSGPGGVGYTF. For the CDR3, the DNA is TGTGCCAGCAGTGGTCCTGGGGGGGTTGGCTACACCTTC.

This chain uses TRBV28 with TRBJ1-1, with D tentatively TRBD1 (6 bases). CDR1 is MDHEN and CDR2 is SYDVKM in the germline V gene. CDR3 length: 13 amino acids. Trimming stripped 5 bases from V and 1 base from J, with 8 bases between. CDR3 DNA: TGTGCCAGCAGTCGGACAGCGAACACTGAAGCTTTCTTT. Translated: CASSRTANTEAFF.

The rearrangement links TRBV6-5 to TRBJ1-3; D is unresolved. V was trimmed by 7 bases and J by 4 bases, leaving 11 bases between them. This CDR3 spans 13 amino acids. The V gene's germline CDR1 is MNHEY and CDR2 SVGAGI. CDR3 sequence (DNA): TGTGCCAGCACCTCCCCCTCCGGAAACACCATATATTTT. It yields the protein CASTSPSGNTIYF.

The rearrangement uses TRBV7-2 and TRBJ1-4, with D perhaps matching TRBD1 (6 bases). With 9 bases removed from V and 10 bases from J, the gap between germline ends came to 18 bases. Germline CDR1 is SGHTA and CDR2 is FQGNSA. The CDR3 has 13 residues. In nucleotides, the CDR3 is TGTGCCAGTGGTGGAGGACAGACGAGAAAACTGTTTTTT. Amino acid sequence: CASGGGQTRKLFF. Full variable domain (rest looked up from reference TRBV7-2 and TRBJ1-4): GAGVSQSPSNKVTEKGKDVELRCDPISGHTALYWYRQSLGQGLEFLIYFQGNSAPDKSGLPSDRFSAERTGGSVSTLTIQRTQQEDSAVYLCASGGGQTRKLFFGSGTQLSVL.

J is TRBJ1-3 and V is TRBV6-1, with D unclear. Germline loops: CDR1 MNHNS, CDR2 SASEGT. The V gene lost 6 bases and the J gene lost 0 bases, with 12 bases spanning the gap. The CDR3 consists of 15 residues. The CDR3 protein is CASSPPVHSGNTIYF. CDR3 DNA sequence: TGTGCCAGCAGCCCACCAGTGCACTCTGGAAACACCATATATTTT.

The J gene is TRBJ2-7, the V gene TRBV7-6; unclear D gene. CDR1 is SGHVS, CDR2 FNYEAQ, per germline. The V end was cut by 3 bases, the J end by 6 bases, with 9 bases between. CDR3 length: 12 residues. DNA for the CDR3: TGTGCCAGCAGCTTGACTCCGGGCGAGCAGTACTTC. This translates into CASSLTPGEQYF.

The chain carries TRBV10-3 and TRBJ2-3, with TRBD2 matching over 16 bases. Germline assignment: CDR1 ENHRY and CDR2 SYGVKD. The CDR3 loop spans 18 amino acids. V dropped 5 bases and J dropped 5; count of bases not matched to a gene: 10. The CDR3 nucleotides read TGTGCCATCAGTCCGGGACTAGCGGGGGGGCGGGGAAGAGATACGCAGTATTTT. It encodes CAISPGLAGGRGRDTQYF.

The chain uses TRBV7-6 and TRBJ2-2; TRBD2 is a possible D gene (5 bases). CDR1 SGHVS and CDR2 FNYEAQ come from the germline V gene. Trimming shortened V by 4 bases and J by 2 bases, and 14 bases separated the two germline ends. The CDR3 runs 16 residues. The chain's CDR3 is CASSSTPGINTGELFF. CDR3 DNA sequence: TGTGCCAGCAGCTCGACCCCCGGGATCAACACCGGGGAGCTGTTTTTT.